Below, 18 T cell receptor beta chains from the same sample are listed, as sequenced in a study of shared clonotypes between healthy human individuals. Sequenced by immunoSEQ multiplex PCR; TCRdb stores in-frame clones only, minus some. The sample lists a few million clones; more than 80% were seen once. Sequenced sample: naive CD4+ T cells from PBMCs. Stated subset: CD45RA+ positively selected. Every receptor here comes from a man in his late teens or twenties in good health. Some clones in this sample may be carry-over from other donors' samples.

The rearrangement links TRBV28 to TRBJ2-7, with no clear D. The CDR3 has 12 residues. Germline values: CDR1 MDHEN, CDR2 SYDVKM. The germline V and J ends were trimmed by 11 bases and 3 bases, with 14 bases remaining between them. The DNA for the CDR3 is TGTGCCTCTCACATCACTTACTACGAGCAGTACTTC. This sequence encodes CASHITYYEQYF.

The chain uses TRBV28 and TRBJ1-1, with D possibly being TRBD1 (5 bases). The V end lost 6 bases, the J end lost 11 bases, and 19 bases lay between the germline ends. This CDR3 has 13 residues. Germline CDR1 is MDHEN and CDR2 is SYDVKM. The CDR3 loop is CASRVPGTLEAFF. The CDR3 DNA reads TGTGCCAGCAGAGTGCCCGGGACTTTAGAGGCTTTCTTT.

The genes are TRBV2 and TRBJ2-7, with D tentatively TRBD1 or TRBD2 (5 bases each). This CDR3 comprises 13 residues. Trimming left V 1 base short and J 12 bases short, with 16 bases between. Germline V gene data show CDR1 as SNHLY and CDR2 as FYNNEI. The CDR3 DNA reads as TGTGCCAGCAGTGAAGAAGGGACCCTGAGACGGTACTTC. Translation gives CASSEEGTLRRYF. Using reference TRBV2 and TRBJ2-7 for the parts outside the CDR3, the full variable domain is EPEVTQTPSHQVTQMGQEVILRCVPISNHLYFYWYRQILGQKVEFLVSFYNNEISEKSEIFDDQFSVERPDGSNFTLKIRSTKLEDSAMYFCASSEEGTLRRYFGPGTRLTVT.

This clone was observed a single time. The V and J genes are TRBV13 and TRBJ2-1, with TRBD2 identical over 7 bases. In germline, CDR1 is PRHDT, CDR2 FYEKMQ (reference sequence). This CDR3 contains 15 residues. V lost 2 bases, J lost 8 bases, and 9 bases stayed unmatched. The CDR3 coding sequence is TGTGCCAGCAGCTTATTTCGGGAGGACGGCCATGAGCAGTTCTTC. Its protein product is CASSLFREDGHEQFF.

V and J are TRBV9 and TRBJ2-7; 8 bases match TRBD2. This CDR3 contains 15 residues. With 4 bases clipped from V and 2 bases from J, the junction kept 8 bases outside the gene matches. Germline lookup yields CDR1 SGDLS and CDR2 YYNGEE. The DNA for the CDR3 is TGTGCCAGCAGCCCCGCCGGGAGGGAGCCCTACGAGCAGTACTTC. It codes for CASSPAGREPYEQYF.

V usage is TRBV2 and J usage is TRBJ1-2; D possibly corresponds to TRBD1 (5 bases). V shed 0 bases and J shed 8 bases, with 10 bases lying between them. Germline V lookup: CDR1 SNHLY, CDR2 FYNNEI. The CDR3 runs 13 residues. The CDR3 protein is CASSEARGVGYTF. The CDR3 DNA reads as TGTGCCAGCAGTGAAGCAAGGGGCGTCGGCTACACCTTC.

The genes are TRBV5-1 and TRBJ2-7; tentatively, D is TRBD2 (6 bases). CDR1 is SGHRS, CDR2 YFSETQ, per germline. V was clipped by 5 bases and J by 0 bases, with 15 bases between them. There are 15 residues in the CDR3. The chain's CDR3 is CASRAIAVFSYEQYF. The CDR3, as DNA: TGCGCCAGCAGAGCCATAGCGGTCTTCTCCTACGAGCAGTACTTC.

The genes are TRBV4-2 and TRBJ1-2; no firm D call. Germline CDR1 and CDR2: LGHNA and YNFKEQ. The CDR3 contains 14 residues. V lost 1 base to trimming and J lost 4 bases, with 10 bases between them. This CDR3 is CASSQGTEVYGYTF. Written as DNA, the CDR3 is TGTGCCAGCAGCCAAGGAACGGAGGTCTATGGCTACACCTTC.

This chain's CDR3 is CASSFVAGPYEQYF. The CDR3 DNA reads TGTGCCAGCAGTTTTGTCGCAGGGCCCTACGAGCAGTACTTC. The chain combines TRBV28 with TRBJ2-7, with D maybe TRBD1 (5 bases). This CDR3 is built from 14 residues. V lost 3 bases, J lost 2 bases, and 11 bases lay in between. From germline, CDR1 is MDHEN and CDR2 SYDVKM.

J is TRBJ1-3 and V is TRBV6-1, with D perhaps TRBD1 (5 bases). Germline lookup yields CDR1 MNHNS and CDR2 SASEGT. The CDR3 is 13 amino acids. V was clipped by 7 bases and J by 8 bases, with 15 bases between them. The DNA for the CDR3 is TGTGCCAGCAACGGTCCCGGCAGGGACACCATATATTTT. The encoded protein is CASNGPGRDTIYF.

V and J are TRBV6-5 and TRBJ1-1; the D is unclear. The CDR3 totals 14 residues. Germline V gene sequence: CDR1 MNHEY, CDR2 SVGAGI. Trimming took off 2 bases at V and 4 bases at J, with 11 bases between the two ends. CDR3 in DNA: TGTGCCAGCAGTTACCGCAGGTCTACCACTGAAGCTTTCTTT. This encodes CASSYRRSTTEAFF.

This sequence joins TRBV2 and TRBJ1-3; D unresolved. V was clipped by 6 bases and J by 4 bases, with 13 bases between them. Germline-derived CDR1 and CDR2 are SNHLY and FYNNEI. The length of the CDR3 is 14 residues. CDR3 coding DNA: TGTGCCAGCAGCGGAGTTACGGCCGGAAACACCATATATTTT. Amino acids: CASSGVTAGNTIYF.

The V gene is TRBV15, the J gene TRBJ2-6; 8 positions match TRBD1. The CDR3 is 20 amino acids. The germline V gene has CDR1 LNHNV and CDR2 YYDKDF (reference sequence). The trim removed 8 bases at V and 0 bases at J, leaving 18 bases unmatched. CDR3 in DNA: TGTGCCACCGCGATTCAACAGGGGGTGAACCCAAGCTCTGGGGCCAACGTCCTGACTTTC. As protein: CATAIQQGVNPSSGANVLTF.

The gene calls are TRBV5-4 and TRBJ2-5; D is tentatively TRBD1 or TRBD2 (6 bases each). The CDR3 spans 16 residues. Germline V gives CDR1 SGHNT, CDR2 YYREEE (reference sequence). Trimming stripped 1 base from V and 3 bases from J, with 16 bases between. This chain's CDR3 is CASSLWGALGKETQYF. The CDR3 DNA follows: TGTGCCAGCAGCTTGTGGGGGGCTTTAGGTAAAGAGACCCAGTACTTC.

This chain joins TRBV7-3 and TRBJ2-3; D possibly corresponds to TRBD2 (5 bases). CDR3 length: 15 amino acids. Looked up from germline, CDR1 is SGHTA and CDR2 is FQGTGA. Trimming cost V 0 bases and J 4 bases, with 11 bases left between them. Here the CDR3 reads CASSLTTIFADTQYF. CDR3 in DNA: TGTGCCAGCAGCTTAACGACTATCTTTGCAGATACGCAGTATTTT.

The chain employs TRBV30 and TRBJ1-5; D unresolved. The germline CDR1 and CDR2 sequences are GTSNPN and SVGIG (reference sequence). V lost 0 bases and J lost 4, with 10 bases in between. The CDR3 sequence is 14 residues long. As DNA, the CDR3 is TGTGCCTGGAGTGTACTTAGTCAGAATCAGCCCCAGCATTTT. Translating it yields CAWSVLSQNQPQHF.

This clone showed up just a few times. The chain recombines TRBV18 with TRBJ1-2; D is undetermined. The CDR3 extends over 13 amino acids. The V end was cut by 1 base, the J end by 6 bases, with 9 bases between. Germline V gives CDR1 KGHSH, CDR2 LQKENI. This CDR3 reads CASSPRQLDGYTF. The CDR3 nucleotides read TGTGCCAGCTCACCACGGCAGCTAGATGGCTACACCTTC.

On this clone: This sample also contains other DNA sequences that code for the same CDR3. V and J are TRBV5-1 and TRBJ2-5, with 9 bases that match TRBD1. J was trimmed by 5 bases and V by 4 bases; bases with no gene match: 3. Germline values: CDR1 SGHRS, CDR2 YFSETQ. The CDR3 contains 13 residues. In DNA form, the CDR3 reads TGCGCCAGCAGCGCCGGACAGGGGGAGACCCAGTACTTC. Translation: CASSAGQGETQYF.